This T cell receptor (beta chain) was documented in a study of cytomegalovirus exposure and HLA in healthy donors. A word on this clone: What it recognizes is unknown.

PCR involved 60 Vbeta and 13 Jbeta primers. The assay was immunoSEQ multiplex PCR, and TCRdb's table has in-frame clones only and misses some. Of roughly 110,000 clones listed, 60% to 80% are singletons. Among the donors, all were healthy bone marrow donors. Study outcomes and limitations: Later analysis identified some 16,000 TCR beta sequences associated with HLA alleles, using a false discovery rate threshold of 0.05.

The CDR3 runs to 14 residues. V was pared by 1 base and J by 5 bases, with 11 bases between. The germline gives CDR1 LNHNV, CDR2 YYDKDF (reference sequence). The sample comprised PBMCs. The TCR sequence derives from a boy between 10 and 17 years old in good health and CMV-seronegative. The V call is TRBV15, the J call TRBJ2-5; possibly TRBD1 for D (5 bases). Written as DNA, the CDR3 is TGTGCCACCAGCAGAGGATCAGGGTGGGAGACCCAGTACTTC. It specifies CATSRGSGWETQYF.